The clone carrying this TCR beta chain was counted many times. Trimming took 6 bases from V and 0 from J; bases not matched to a gene: 5. The CDR3 length is 16 residues. In germline, CDR1 is SNHLY, CDR2 FYNNEI. Amplification yielded TCR beta CDR3 regions, with RNA transcripts as the source. The study used the HTBI primer set for a first-round RT-PCR of the TCR CDR3. A single record per CDR3 protein comes from TCRdb applying MiXCR to the multiplex PCR reads. The data show about 640,000 distinct CDR3 sequences, with more than 20% seen just once and roughly 30% held by the top ten. This entry belongs to a study of T cells in Graves' hyperthyroidism and ophthalmopathy.

The sample consisted of blood. This chain connects TRBV2 to TRBJ2-2, with 9 bases matching TRBD2. The clonotype comes from a man under 40 with Graves' ophthalmopathy. DNA of the CDR3: TGTGCCAGCAGGGAGCTAGCGGGGACGAACACCGGGGAGCTGTTTTTT. This gives the protein CASRELAGTNTGELFF.